This entry concerns a single T cell receptor (beta chain). This CDR3 is 16 amino acids long. V was trimmed by 0 bases and J by 1 base, leaving 12 bases between them. Germline V CDR1 and CDR2: MNHEY, SVGEGT. These data belong to a study of T cell responses to AZD1222 COVID-19 vaccine. Libraries were prepared by immunoSEQ multiplex PCR; TCRdb keeps only in-frame clonotypes and omits some of them. The table includes around 120,000 clones, about nine tenths detected once. This TCR derives from an adult in good health. Sample: peripheral blood, taken on day 0 of AZD1222 vaccination. V gene TRBV6-2 or TRBV6-3 combines with J gene TRBJ1-1, with unresolved D. CDR3 protein: CASSYSGGSRNTEAFF. The CDR3 DNA is TGTGCCAGCAGTTACTCCGGCGGGTCTAGGAACACTGAAGCTTTCTTT.